A selection of T cell receptor beta chains follows, all from one sample in a study of blood T cell repertoires in COVID-19. The method was immunoSEQ multiplex PCR; TCRdb's version includes in-frame clones alone and lacks a portion of them. The sample records 150,000 to 200,000 clones, approximately 85% being singletons. The sample consisted of PBMCs or T cells enriched from blood (not recorded which). These receptors originate from a woman under 30 who had recovered from COVID-19. The CDR3 runs from the conserved cysteine through the conserved F or W. The D gene is left open where the match is weak. Clone size is shown for a subset of rows, as once, few, many or a class of expanded clone.

cdr3_length	d_call	v_call	j_call	clone_size	cdr3_aa	cdr3_nt
14	TRBD1	TRBV5-1	TRBJ1-1	-	CASSPQGVNTEAFF	TGCGCCAGCAGCCCCCAGGGGGTGAACACTGAAGCTTTCTTT
15	TRBD1	TRBV3-1/TRBV3-2	TRBJ2-7	-	CASSQGTGGMYEQYF	TGTGCCAGCAGCCAAGGGACAGGGGGCATGTACGAGCAGTACTTC
17	TRBD1	TRBV2	TRBJ2-4	-	CASSDRGGGLTKNIQYF	TGTGCCAGCAGTGACCGAGGGGGCGGGTTGACCAAAAACATTCAGTACTTC
16	TRBD2	TRBV6-2/TRBV6-3	TRBJ2-7	-	CASSTTSSGTYYEQYF	TGTGCCAGCAGCACCACCTCTAGCGGTACCTATTACGAGCAGTACTTC
12	-	TRBV18	TRBJ1-1	-	CASSPGNTEAFF	TGTGCCAGCTCCCCCGGGAACACTGAAGCTTTCTTT
14	TRBD1	TRBV27	TRBJ1-2	-	CASRQQGPLDGYTF	TGTGCCAGCAGACAACAGGGGCCTTTGGATGGCTACACCTTC
13	-	TRBV3-1/TRBV3-2	TRBJ2-7	-	CASRLGGSYEQYF	TGTGCCAGCAGACTCGGAGGTTCCTACGAGCAGTACTTC
14	-	TRBV6-5	TRBJ2-7	-	CASSYSDPPYEQYF	TGTGCCAGCAGTTACAGCGACCCCCCCTACGAGCAGTACTTC
15	TRBD1	TRBV6-1	TRBJ1-1	-	CASSEAGTGYTEAFF	TGTGCCAGCAGTGAAGCCGGGACAGGATACACTGAAGCTTTCTTT
17	-	TRBV3-1/TRBV3-2	TRBJ1-1	-	CASSQDTGGREALGAFF	TGTGCCAGCAGCCAAGATACGGGGGGGAGGGAGGCCCTTGGGGCTTTCTTT
16	TRBD1	TRBV4-3	TRBJ1-2	-	CASSQGVDRGPQGYTF	TGCGCCAGCAGCCAGGGGGTAGACAGGGGGCCCCAGGGCTACACCTTC
15	-	TRBV9	TRBJ2-2	once	CASSVEAGLTGELFF	TGTGCCAGCAGCGTAGAAGCAGGGTTGACCGGGGAGCTGTTTTTT
14	-	TRBV30	TRBJ1-2	-	CAWLDFPSKPGYTF	TGTGCCTGGCTGGACTTTCCATCTAAACCTGGCTACACCTTC
14	-	TRBV4-1	TRBJ1-3	-	CASSFTGTGNTIYF	TGCGCCAGCAGCTTTACAGGGACTGGAAACACCATATATTTT
19	-	TRBV4-1	TRBJ2-6	-	CASSFPPLAISSGANVLTF	TGCGCCAGCAGTTTCCCCCCGCTAGCGATTAGCTCTGGGGCCAACGTCCTGACTTTC
16	TRBD1	TRBV5-4	TRBJ1-4	-	CASSLPSGTGNEKLFF	TGTGCCAGCAGCTTGCCCAGCGGGACAGGGAATGAAAAACTGTTTTTT
14	TRBD2	TRBV7-6	TRBJ2-7	-	CASSLTSGPYEQYF	TGTGCCAGCAGCCTGACTAGCGGACCCTACGAGCAGTACTTC
15	TRBD2	TRBV7-2	TRBJ2-7	-	CASSSRPGGNHEQYF	TGTGCCAGCAGCTCCCGACCGGGGGGGAACCACGAGCAGTACTTC
15	TRBD1	TRBV3-1/TRBV3-2	TRBJ2-7	-	CASSHSQGYSYEQYF	TGTGCCAGCAGCCACTCACAGGGGTACTCCTACGAGCAGTACTTC
14	-	TRBV28	TRBJ2-1	-	CASSLSGYLDEQFF	TGTGCCAGCAGTTTATCCGGGTATTTGGATGAGCAGTTCTTC
15	TRBD2	TRBV2	TRBJ2-7	-	CASSETSGRSYEQYF	TGTGCCAGCAGTGAGACTAGCGGGAGGTCATACGAGCAGTACTTC
15	TRBD2	TRBV7-2	TRBJ2-5	-	CASSLVAGVGETQYF	TGTGCCAGCAGCTTGGTAGCGGGAGTTGGGGAGACCCAGTACTTC
16	-	TRBV23-1	TRBJ1-2	-	CASSQSQGHPTPGYTF	TGCGCCAGCAGTCAATCTCAGGGCCACCCTACTCCGGGCTACACCTTC
13	-	TRBV12-3/TRBV12-4	TRBJ1-2	-	CASSLTHLYGYTF	TGTGCCAGCAGTTTAACTCATCTCTATGGCTACACCTTC
14	-	TRBV19	TRBJ2-1	-	CASSQAFTYNEQFF	TGTGCCAGTAGTCAGGCATTTACCTACAATGAGCAGTTCTTC
15	TRBD1	TRBV20-1	TRBJ1-1	few	CSASQPGQGNTEAFF	TGCAGTGCTAGTCAGCCCGGACAGGGGAACACTGAAGCTTTCTTT
12	-	TRBV7-3	TRBJ2-5	-	CASSPNQETQYF	TGTGCCAGCAGCCCTAACCAAGAGACCCAGTACTTC
16	-	TRBV28	TRBJ1-2	-	CASSSHGQQTNYGYTF	TGTGCCAGCAGTTCCCACGGACAGCAGACTAACTATGGCTACACCTTC
16	TRBD1	TRBV28	TRBJ1-2	-	CASSLQGTGARHGYTF	TGTGCCAGCAGTCTGCAGGGGACAGGGGCGCGGCATGGCTACACCTTC
12	-	TRBV29-1	TRBJ1-2	-	CSVAVGLYGYTF	TGCAGCGTTGCAGTTGGGCTTTATGGCTACACCTTC
15	TRBD1	TRBV11-3	TRBJ1-1	-	CAGQARDRENTEAFF	TGTGCCGGGCAGGCCCGGGACAGGGAGAACACTGAAGCTTTCTTT
12	-	TRBV19	TRBJ2-7	-	CASSSGPREQYF	TGTGCCAGTAGCTCAGGGCCGCGCGAGCAGTACTTC
15	TRBD1	TRBV19	TRBJ1-4	-	CASSMNRGTNEKLFF	TGTGCCAGTAGTATGAACAGGGGAACTAATGAAAAACTGTTTTTT
15	TRBD2	TRBV3-1/TRBV3-2	TRBJ2-7	-	CASSPSWGGSYEQYF	TGTGCCAGCAGCCCCTCATGGGGGGGCTCCTACGAGCAGTACTTC
16	TRBD1	TRBV27	TRBJ2-5	-	CASSLTGGAGGETQYF	TGTGCCAGCAGTTTAACAGGGGGCGCGGGTGGAGAGACCCAGTACTTC
19	-	TRBV21-1	TRBJ2-1	-	CASSKESRGAGGSYNEQFF	TGTGCCAGCAGCAAAGAATCCCGCGGGGCGGGAGGGTCCTACAATGAGCAGTTCTTC
16	TRBD1	TRBV25-1	TRBJ1-2	-	CASSDPGQAGGYGYTF	TGTGCCAGCAGTGACCCCGGACAGGCCGGGGGCTATGGCTACACCTTC
16	TRBD1	TRBV28	TRBJ2-5	-	CASRLTGTGWLETQYF	TGTGCCAGCAGACTCACCGGGACAGGGTGGCTGGAGACCCAGTACTTC
14	-	TRBV6-4	TRBJ2-2	-	CASSDSRDTGELFF	TGTGCCAGCAGTGACTCGAGGGATACCGGGGAGCTGTTTTTT
13	-	TRBV10-3	TRBJ2-1	-	CAISTTGLNEQFF	TGTGCCATCAGTACCACAGGGCTGAATGAGCAGTTCTTC
14	-	TRBV5-1	TRBJ2-3	once	CASSLANLTDTQYF	TGCGCCAGCTCCCTAGCTAATCTGACAGATACGCAGTATTTT
14	TRBD1	TRBV7-7	TRBJ1-5	-	CASSSTGGIQPQHF	TGTGCTAGCAGCTCCACAGGGGGTATTCAGCCCCAGCATTTT
14	-	TRBV27	TRBJ2-7	-	CASSSTLADYEQYF	TGTGCCAGCAGTTCCACACTAGCAGACTACGAGCAGTACTTC
15	-	TRBV29-1	TRBJ2-3	-	CSVPQGSASTDTQYF	TGCAGCGTTCCCCAGGGATCGGCGAGCACAGATACGCAGTATTTT
10	-	TRBV12-2	TRBJ2-7	once	CASPLYEQYF	TGTGCAAGTCCACTCTACGAGCAGTACTTC
14	TRBD2	TRBV5-1	TRBJ2-7	many	CASSEAGVGYEQYF	TGCGCCAGCAGCGAGGCGGGAGTGGGCTACGAGCAGTACTTC
14	-	TRBV28	TRBJ2-7	-	CASSLSGVRVEQYF	TGTGCCAGCAGTTTATCCGGGGTCCGGGTCGAGCAGTACTTC
18	-	TRBV7-8	TRBJ2-3	-	CASSLTGMTGAPTDTQYF	TGTGCCAGCAGCTTAACAGGAATGACGGGCGCGCCGACAGATACGCAGTATTTT
16	TRBD2	TRBV27	TRBJ2-3	-	CASSSGLAGSTDTQYF	TGTGCCAGCAGTTCCGGACTAGCGGGGAGCACAGATACGCAGTATTTT